This T cell receptor beta chain was retrieved from a study of cytomegalovirus exposure and HLA in healthy donors (dated by TCRdb to 2016 to 2017). Looking at the study overall: An earlier analysis of approximately 550 of the donors reported 250 to 300 Gb of sequence data and around 120 million unique TCR beta sequences from 190 million or so T cells. In addition to the first cohort of approximately 650 subjects, a separate validation cohort of under 150 different subjects was used. The number of donors typed differed by locus, with roughly 629-640 for A, B, C, DRB1 and DQB1, more than 500 for DQA1, over 600 for DPA1, and around 430 for DPB1. All discovery cohort repertoires had been generated using a single sequencing platform. In the later analysis, no new phenotypic data were used to find candidate immune exposures; instead, reliance was placed on TCR beta sequences and their occurrence across donors. The aim of the study was to test whether cataloging public T cell receptors could identify signatures of past pathogen exposure. Donor age, sex, ethnicity and CMV serostatus were compiled alongside the repertoire data. The study profiled the T cell repertoires of fewer than 850 subjects by immunosequencing and related them to cytomegalovirus serostatus. On average, around 240,000 unique TCR beta nucleotide sequences were sequenced per donor among a few hundred genotyped donors of the cohort, with roughly 18% of those sequences being non-productive. Genome-wide SNP genotypes for about 60% of the roughly 700 donors were used in a later genetic analysis, which treated that subset as a discovery cohort. A later analysis re-examined previously published TCR beta repertoires from over 500 donors and added high-resolution HLA genotyping to investigate patterns of TCR occurrence. The study combined high-throughput TCR immunosequencing, statistical association of individual TCRs with disease status, and machine learning to predict cytomegalovirus infection status. About 300 gigabases of sequencing data and roughly 81 million unique TCR sequences made up an early release that covered some 640 HLA-typed donors. To decide whether each TCR beta V gene segment behaved as functional or pseudogenic, an earlier analysis of nearly 600 of the donors relied on high-throughput TCR beta sequencing. Of the 398 genotyped donors, 65% to 90% fell in the genetic ancestry cluster associated with self-reported Caucasian donors. Both class I and class II loci were covered by HLA typing, at four-digit resolution. About 5 DR-DQ haplotypes were handled as single units for association and clustering, since linkage in the cohort was strong.

The library was made by the immunoSEQ multiplex PCR assay. For the multiplex PCR, a mixture combining 60 forward primers for TCR Vbeta segments and 13 reverse primers for TCR Jbeta segments was used. The CDR3 region of rearranged TCR beta genes was amplified from genomic DNA by a multiplex PCR assay. The amplified TCR beta libraries were sequenced on the Illumina HiSeq System as 87-base-pair reads. In the original analysis: Across the 700 or so repertoires, a later analysis counted tens of millions of unique TCR beta chains, around 10 million of which were shared by at least two donors. Raw reads were error-corrected and collapsed into unique sequences with a nearest-neighbor algorithm that merged closely related sequences to remove PCR and sequencing errors. V, D and J gene segments were assigned by aligning CDR3 sequences to IMGT reference sequences. Each retained sequence needed at least a six-nucleotide match to both a V gene segment and a J gene segment. Rearrangements were called productive when the CDR3 lacked stop codons and stayed in frame with V and J; all others were non-productive. Following IMGT convention, CDR3 was defined as the stretch from the second conserved V-encoded cysteine up to the conserved J-encoded phenylalanine. Sequences without an unambiguous match to a single V gene segment were excluded from the earlier analysis of over 500 of the donors. An earlier analysis of several hundred of the donors called V segments functional above 56.7% productive rearrangements and segregating when the between-donor standard deviation exceeded 5%. A statistical classification framework was developed to diagnose cytomegalovirus status using the catalog of TCR beta chain sequences. In a later analysis, V and J genes were assigned by comparing TCR nucleotide sequences against IMGT/GENE-DB human TR gene sequences. In a later analysis, CDR3 sequences and most-parsimonious VDJ recombination scenarios were assigned using the TCRdist pipeline. In a later analysis, each TCR beta chain was defined by its CDR3 amino acid sequence together with its V-gene family, and reads without a unique V-gene family were excluded. To address suspected cross-contamination and a sequencing artifact, a later analysis removed around 600 highly shared, low-generation-probability nucleotide sequences. In a later analysis, a clonal expansion index for each public chain was calculated from normalized within-repertoire ranks of inferred template counts. A later analysis computed generation probabilities with a VDJ recombination model fitted to out-of-frame rearrangements, and checked the results against IGoR. Hypergeometric tests were used in a later analysis to score TCR-TCR, TCR-HLA and TCR-CMV co-occurrence, with a repertoire-size bias correction applied to the TCR pairs. To estimate false discovery rates, a later analysis permuted the HLA or CMV assignments 20 times. In a later analysis, co-occurring TCRs were grouped using DBSCAN, and TCRdist sequence similarity was added for clustering within HLA-allele-positive subsets. Repertoires with fewer than 30,000 or more than 120,000 public chains, plus five repertoires with anomalous nucleotide sharing, were excluded from co-occurrence clustering. TCRdb's version of the immuneACCESS table is confined to in-frame rearrangements and falls short of the full clone set. An unresolved V gene accounts for under half of the shortfall where checked; the remainder is of unknown origin. Clone size and V and J calls were adopted from that table, with D and trimming inferred from the DNA. This sample has some 130,000 clones in its table, and about 80% of those were observed once. The biggest ten clones account for around 1.3% of the sample.

The cohort consisted of hundreds of healthy bone marrow donors. At the time of sampling, all cohort members were nominally healthy, though unrecorded immune exposures were likely present. The donor tested CMV seropositive and was one of the 289 seropositive cohort members. Each donor provided a peripheral blood sample, and peripheral blood mononuclear cells were used for TCR beta sequencing. The Qiagen DNeasy Blood Extraction Kit was used to extract genomic DNA from the blood cell samples. About this clone: Its antigen is not yet known. At one end the junction does not follow the germline gene, possibly because of a read error.

The study at large found these results: The authors suggested that the approach could potentially be extended to other disease states and immunological phenotypes. In the study, some 160 TCR beta chains were listed as associated with cytomegalovirus. An association between a missense DCLRE1C variant and V-gene and J-gene trimming of TCR beta chains was found in a later genetic analysis and replicated in an independent cohort. According to a later analysis, parvovirus B19, influenza, CMV and Epstein-Barr virus appeared linked to several top co-occurrence clusters. According to a later analysis, most CMV-associated TCR beta chains appeared to be HLA-restricted, and the HLA associations seemed to be driven largely by CMV exposure. HLA typing was unavailable for some donors at each locus, so association tests used only the typed subset. According to a later analysis, TCR association rates differed among HLA loci, with DRB1 alleles showing the most associated TCRs and HLA-C alleles showing the fewest. Broadly in line with IMGT annotations, most TCR beta V segments showed up in productive rearrangements about 87% or about 30% of the time in an earlier analysis of several hundred of the donors. A later analysis associated 15,000 or so TCR beta sequences with specific HLA alleles at a false discovery rate of 0.05. A cluster of highly shared sequence variants was judged likely to be a technical artifact of the sequencing pipeline. Assigning TCR associations to individual alleles was difficult when HLA alleles, especially DR and DQ, strongly co-occurred. Correlated functional status among segregating V segments might be attributable to linkage disequilibrium, but an unknown experimental factor could not be ruled out. The earlier analysis of 587 of the donors excluded some 15 rarely observed V segments, including chromosome 9 orphons, because counts were too low. Most TCR sequences were observed very rarely across donors, whereas some public TCRs were present in many individuals. According to a later genetic analysis, donors in an Asian-associated ancestry cluster had fewer N-insertions in productive TCRs than the approximately 610-donor mean. This cohort had only TCR beta chains sequenced, and the lack of alpha or paired-chain data limited which features could be detected. In vitro tests confirmed that three of the cytomegalovirus-associated TCR beta chains recognize cytomegalovirus antigens. A further reported finding was that TCR beta sequences accurately predicted the HLA-A and HLA-B alleles for most subjects in the first cohort. Roughly uniform sequencing depth across donors was assumed in presence/absence analyses, although this assumption may not hold. Immune exposure information for the cohort was limited to CMV serostatus. The classifier was reported to diagnose cytomegalovirus status with high specificity and sensitivity in both the original and validation cohorts. Some IMGT-functional V segments, including TRBV6-2 and TRBV6-3, could not be distinguished by the 87-base-pair reads and were therefore excluded. Compared with equally common non-associated chains, HLA-associated TCR beta chains in a later analysis were more clonally expanded and had lower generation probabilities.

Its CDR3 holds 14 amino acids, cysteine through phenylalanine. Only the CDR3 DNA is retained, 42 bases long and in frame from the first base. Reading the germline V gene (reference sequence) gives CDR1 SEHNR and CDR2 FQNEAQ. The receptor was isolated from a male donor in good health and CMV-seropositive. The chain employs TRBV7-9 and TRBJ1-1; TRBD1 might be the D gene, on 5 matching bases. The specimen sequenced was PBMCs. The CDR3 in this case is CASSSESGNSEAFF. The DNA sequence is given as TGTGCCAGCAGCTCTGAGTCAGGGAACTCTGAAGCTTTCTTT.